The 6 T cell receptor beta chains below come from one sample, sequenced in a study of vaccination and CD4 T cells after COVID-19. Treatment: roughly 11-day PBMC culture with coronavirus spike peptide pools or control peptides (ViraFEST assay). Cultured CD4+ T cells had their DNA profiled by the Oncomine TCR Beta short-read assay. A single record per CDR3 protein comes from TCRdb applying MiXCR to the PCR reads. The sample yields some 2,100 distinct CDR3 sequences, approximately 50% seen once. These receptors have no known antigen. Sequencing used CD4+ T cells from blood, cultured in vitro, obtained after SARS-CoV-2 vaccination. The source of these receptors is a human donor who had recovered from COVID-19.

The chain couples TRBV6-5 to TRBJ1-1, with 10 positions matching TRBD1. V trimming: 4 bases; J trimming: 6 bases; junction bases outside the gene matches: 8. Germline CDR1 and CDR2: MNHEY and SVGAGI. This CDR3 is built from 15 residues. The CDR3 coding sequence is TGTGCCAGCAGTTCGGGGACAGGGGTATATTCTGAAGCTTTCTTT. The encoded protein is CASSSGTGVYSEAFF.

V usage is TRBV27 and J usage is TRBJ2-4, with a possible D match to TRBD2 (5 bases). Looked up from germline, CDR1 is MNHEY and CDR2 is SMNVEV (reference sequence). This CDR3 comprises 18 residues. The V and J ends lost 0 bases and 6 bases respectively, with 21 bases between them. This CDR3 is CASSLSPLLPGLGNIQYF. CDR3 nucleotides: TGTGCCAGCAGTTTATCCCCGCTACTCCCGGGATTGGGAAACATTCAGTACTTC.

A few counts support this clonotype. The chain links TRBV12-3 or TRBV12-4 to TRBJ1-6; 7 nucleotides match TRBD1. The ends lost 2 bases at V and 3 bases at J; junction bases unmatched: 4. This CDR3 comprises 16 residues. The CDR3 region has the DNA TGTGCCAGCAGTTTATCGGGACAGCTCTATAATTCACCCCTCCACTTT. This sequence encodes CASSLSGQLYNSPLHF.

The chain combines TRBV7-2 with TRBJ1-2; D gene uncertain. The V and J ends lost 4 bases and 6 bases respectively, with 12 bases between them. The CDR3 is 13 residues long. In germline, CDR1 is SGHTA, CDR2 FQGNSA. The CDR3 here is CASSSRIGDGYTF. The DNA of the CDR3 is TGTGCCAGCAGCTCCCGAATCGGAGATGGCTACACCTTC.

The chain couples TRBV19 to TRBJ2-3, with D tentatively TRBD1 (6 bases). There are 14 residues in the CDR3. Trimming took 5 bases from V and 2 from J, leaving 11 bases between them. CDR1 is LNHDA and CDR2 is SQIVND in the germline V gene (reference sequence). CDR3 loop: CASSPDRTTDTQYF. DNA of the CDR3: TGTGCCAGTAGTCCCGACAGGACCACAGATACGCAGTATTTT.

This clonotype was detected only a few times. V usage is TRBV5-1 and J usage is TRBJ2-2; D is perhaps TRBD1 (6 bases). Trimming removed 1 base at V and 2 bases at J, with 9 bases between. CDR3 size: 15 residues. Germline loops: CDR1 SGHRS, CDR2 YFSETQ. The DNA of the CDR3 is TGCGCCAGCAGCTTGCAGGGGAGTAACACCGGGGAGCTGTTTTTT. It translates to CASSLQGSNTGELFF.